The 15 T cell receptor beta chains below come from one sample, sequenced in a study of cytomegalovirus exposure and HLA in healthy donors. 60 Vbeta and 13 Jbeta primers were used in PCR. The assay was immunoSEQ multiplex PCR, and TCRdb's table has in-frame clones only and misses some. The table includes roughly 120,000 clones, approximately 68% detected once. The sequenced material came from PBMCs. These receptors all stem from a man aged 25 to 40 in good health and CMV-seropositive.

This clone was seen more than once but under ten times. The V and J genes are TRBV7-9 and TRBJ1-1, with 8 bases identical to TRBD1. The ends lost 5 bases at V and 4 bases at J; junction bases unmatched: 6. The CDR3 has 14 residues. CDR1 is SEHNR and CDR2 is FQNEAQ in the germline V gene (reference sequence). The CDR3 sequence is CASSETGESTEAFF. Written as DNA, the CDR3 is TGTGCCAGCAGCGAGACAGGGGAGTCCACTGAAGCTTTCTTT.

J is TRBJ2-5 and V is TRBV7-2; D perhaps matches TRBD2 (6 bases). Germline loops: CDR1 SGHTA, CDR2 FQGNSA. Trimming took 4 bases from V and 7 from J, leaving 19 bases between them. The CDR3 is made up of 15 amino acids. The CDR3 DNA is TGTGCCAGCAGCTCCTTTCGGGGAGGCCGCGGGACCCAGTACTTC. Residues: CASSSFRGGRGTQYF.

J is TRBJ1-1 and V is TRBV18, with a tentative D call TRBD1 (6 bases). The CDR3 runs 11 residues. CDR1 KGHSH and CDR2 LQKENI come from the germline V gene. V was pared by 4 bases and J by 12 bases, with 12 bases between. CDR3 protein: CASSQAGTTFF. In DNA, the CDR3 is TGTGCCAGCTCACAGGCAGGGACAACTTTCTTT.

The J gene is TRBJ1-5, the V gene TRBV7-9; 9 bases are a match to TRBD1. The CDR3 extends over 17 amino acids. V was clipped by 5 bases and J by 7 bases; unmatched bases: 15. Looked up from germline, CDR1 is SEHNR and CDR2 is FQNEAQ (reference sequence). CDR3: CASSPGGRQGVRQPQHF. CDR3 nucleotide sequence: TGTGCCAGCAGCCCCGGGGGCCGACAGGGGGTAAGACAGCCCCAGCATTTT.

This clone was seen a single time. V usage is TRBV7-9 and J usage is TRBJ1-1, with 9 nucleotides matching TRBD1. This CDR3 is built from 13 residues. V was clipped by 4 bases and J by 9 bases; unmatched bases: 6. CDR1 and CDR2 (germline): SEHNR, FQNEAQ (reference sequence). CDR3 region: CASSWGDRVQAFF. DNA for the CDR3: TGTGCCAGCAGCTGGGGGGACAGGGTTCAAGCTTTCTTT. Drawing the rest from reference TRBV7-9 and TRBJ1-1, the complete variable domain is DTGVSQNPRHKITKRGQNVTFRCDPISEHNRLYWYRQTLGQGPEFLTYFQNEAQLEKSRLLSDRFSAERPKGSFSTLEIQRTEQGDSAMYLCASSWGDRVQAFFGQGTRLTVV.

V and J are TRBV2 and TRBJ1-3; D gene uncertain. The germline V and J ends were trimmed by 4 bases and 2 bases, with 12 bases remaining between them. This CDR3 is 15 amino acids long. Per the germline V gene, CDR1 is SNHLY and CDR2 is FYNNEI. The DNA for the CDR3 is TGTGCCAGCAGTGGCGACCCGCGGACTGGAAACACCATATATTTT. This gives the protein CASSGDPRTGNTIYF.

This chain uses TRBV29-1 with TRBJ2-1; the D gene is possibly TRBD2 (5 bases). CDR1 and CDR2 (germline): SQVTM, ANQGSEA. The CDR3 is 15 residues long. V lost 4 bases, J lost 0 bases, and 13 bases lay in between. The CDR3 is CSVALAVGSYNEQFF. The CDR3 coding sequence is TGCAGCGTTGCCCTAGCCGTCGGCTCCTACAATGAGCAGTTCTTC.

This clone was counted a few times. This chain connects TRBV27 to TRBJ1-5; D is unclear. Germline CDR1 is MNHEY and CDR2 is SMNVEV (reference sequence). Trimming left V 5 bases short and J 6 bases short, with 17 bases between. CDR3 length: 15 residues. DNA of the CDR3: TGTGCCAGCAGTCCGATCCTCCTCCGGGGTCAGCCCCAGCATTTT. Translated, it gives CASSPILLRGQPQHF.

Points on this clone: Other DNA sequences of this sample code for an identical CDR3. The chain employs TRBV6-5 and TRBJ2-7, with D possibly TRBD2 on 7 matching bases. Germline V gives CDR1 MNHEY, CDR2 SVGAGI. The V end was cut by 6 bases, the J end by 4 bases, with 16 bases between. This CDR3 region has 14 residues. The CDR3 DNA is TGTGCCAGCAGAAGGGGGGGCGGAGTATACGAGCAGTACTTC. Protein: CASRRGGGVYEQYF.

The chain joins TRBV5-1 to TRBJ1-6; 10 bases map to TRBD1. Trimming took 0 bases from V and 9 from J; bases not matched to a gene: 15. This CDR3 contains 19 residues. Germline V gives CDR1 SGHRS, CDR2 YFSETQ. DNA for the CDR3: TGCGCCAGCAGCTTGGCCCCAACTGCGGGACAGGGGATTTTTTCACCCCTCCACTTT. It translates to CASSLAPTAGQGIFSPLHF.

This chain connects TRBV9 to TRBJ2-5; 10 bases map to TRBD1. The germline V gene has CDR1 SGDLS and CDR2 YYNGEE. The length of the CDR3 is 17 residues. V dropped 0 bases and J dropped 5; count of bases not matched to a gene: 10. The CDR3 sequence is CASSVGVGDRGDETQYF. CDR3 DNA sequence: TGTGCCAGCAGCGTAGGGGTGGGGGACAGGGGTGACGAGACCCAGTACTTC.

This clone was detected a few times. This sequence joins TRBV6-1 and TRBJ2-5; D might be TRBD2 (7 bases). Trimming removed 6 bases at V and 11 bases at J, with 16 bases between. The CDR3 has 12 amino acids. Germline V gene lookup returns CDR1 MNHNS and CDR2 SASEGT. The CDR3 loop is CASRGGAREQYF. In nucleotides, the CDR3 is TGTGCCAGCAGGGGGGGGGCTCGGGAGCAGTACTTC.

The chain joins TRBV10-3 to TRBJ2-7; 11 positions agree with TRBD2. Per germline, CDR1 ENHRY and CDR2 SYGVKD. Trimming at V came to 3 bases and at J to 5 bases, leaving 6 bases not matched to a gene. The CDR3 is made up of 15 amino acids. The chain's CDR3 is CAISDVAGGPDEQYF. CDR3 bases: TGTGCCATCAGTGATGTAGCGGGAGGGCCTGACGAGCAGTACTTC.

This rearrangement joins TRBV5-1 to TRBJ2-1, with D unresolved. Germline V gives CDR1 SGHRS, CDR2 YFSETQ. The ends were cut back, 4 bases at V and 4 bases at J, with 6 bases in the middle. This CDR3 has 12 amino acids. CDR3 in amino acids: CASSVQYNEQFF. Written as DNA, the CDR3 is TGCGCCAGCAGCGTCCAGTACAATGAGCAGTTCTTC.

The chain uses TRBV27 and TRBJ2-1, with TRBD2 matching 7 bases. V dropped 4 bases and J dropped 1; count of bases not matched to a gene: 4. The germline V gene encodes CDR1 MNHEY and CDR2 SMNVEV (reference sequence). This CDR3 has 15 residues. The CDR3: CASSSPSGSYNEQFF. The CDR3 bases are TGTGCCAGCAGTTCTCCTAGCGGATCCTACAATGAGCAGTTCTTC.